This T cell receptor (beta chain) was captured by sequencing in a study of T cells in Graves' hyperthyroidism and ophthalmopathy. The germline gives CDR1 SNHLY, CDR2 FYNNEI. CDR3 size: 17 residues. The trim removed 8 bases at V and 0 bases at J, leaving 14 bases unmatched. There were TCR beta CDR3 regions amplified from RNA transcripts. HTBI primers were used for first-round RT-PCR of the TCR CDR3. Each CDR3 protein gets one entry after TCRdb re-called the multiplex PCR reads with MiXCR. The repertoire holds 700,000 or so distinct CDR3 sequences, with roughly 15% as singletons. This clonotype was seen ten or more times.

Sequences were obtained from blood. This chain joins TRBV2 and TRBJ2-5; 8 positions agree with TRBD2. This receptor was identified in a woman between 45 and 60 years old with Graves' ophthalmopathy. CDR3 DNA sequence: TGTGCCAGCCGGGACCACGGCGAAGCGGGAGACCAAGAGACCCAGTACTTC. Amino acid sequence: CASRDHGEAGDQETQYF.